Shown below are 25 T cell receptor beta chains from a single sample sequenced in a study of response to subunit inactivated influenza vaccine. Via MiXCR, TCRdb re-called the RT-PCR reads, giving one row per CDR3 protein. The profile covers approximately 520,000 distinct CDR3 sequences, with roughly 25% appearing a single time and less than 2.5% taken by the ten largest. Here the sequenced sample was CD4+ T cells sorted from PBMCs, taken roughly 5 days after vaccination. Source of these receptors: a man over 45 who received an inactivated influenza vaccine.

This clonotype was seen only a few times. The chain joins TRBV27 to TRBJ1-2, with a tentative D call TRBD1 (6 bases). V lost 2 bases to trimming and J lost 3 bases, with 13 bases between them. Germline lookup yields CDR1 MNHEY and CDR2 SMNVEV (reference sequence). The CDR3 totals 15 residues. The CDR3 reads CASSLGQGIHYGYTF. DNA of the CDR3: TGTGCCAGCAGTTTAGGGCAGGGGATTCACTATGGCTACACCTTC.

V and J are TRBV4-3 and TRBJ2-7, with D possibly TRBD1 on 5 matching bases. Between the trimmed V and J ends, which lost 0 bases and 3 bases, there was a span of 12 bases. There are 15 residues in the CDR3. Germline loops: CDR1 LGHNA, CDR2 YSLEER. The CDR3 loop reads CASSQEIGVNYEQYF. CDR3 bases: TGCGCCAGCAGCCAAGAAATAGGGGTCAACTACGAGCAGTACTTC.

This clonotype was seen only a few times. The genes are TRBV5-1 and TRBJ2-5; 9 nucleotides match TRBD1. The CDR3 totals 15 residues. Germline V lookup: CDR1 SGHRS, CDR2 YFSETQ. After removal of 0 bases from V and 0 bases from J, the junction contained 0 bases not matched to a gene. This CDR3 reads CASSLGTGDQETQYF. The DNA of the CDR3 is TGCGCCAGCAGCTTGGGGACAGGGGACCAAGAGACCCAGTACTTC.

In the case of this clonotype: One junction end does not reproduce the germline sequence, and a read error may be involved. This sequence joins TRBV20-1 and TRBJ2-2; 11 bases match TRBD1. The germline V gene encodes CDR1 DFQATT and CDR2 SNEGSKA (reference sequence). The length of the CDR3 is 16 residues. This CDR3 reads CCANRPGTGGTGELFF. The CDR3 DNA reads TGCTGTGCCAATCGCCCCGGGACAGGGGGGACCGGGGAGCTGTTTTTT.

This clonotype was detected a few times. The rearrangement joins TRBV7-9 to TRBJ1-4; TRBD1 matches 7 bases. After removal of 5 bases from V and 8 bases from J, the junction contained 8 bases not matched to a gene. Germline V CDR1 and CDR2: SEHNR, FQNEAQ (reference sequence). This CDR3 has 14 residues. CDR3 DNA sequence: TGTGCCAGCAGCCCAATGACAGGGAACGAAAAACTGTTTTTT. Protein sequence: CASSPMTGNEKLFF.

This clonotype was found a few times. The chain links TRBV12-3 or TRBV12-4 to TRBJ2-2; no firm D call. The CDR3 loop spans 15 amino acids. Trimming removed 6 bases at V and 5 bases at J, with 16 bases between. Here the CDR3 reads CASSRHDSRTGELFF. The CDR3 bases are TGTGCCAGCAGCCGACACGACTCCCGTACCGGGGAGCTGTTTTTT.

This clonotype was seen only a few times. This chain connects TRBV15 to TRBJ2-7; the D gene is possibly TRBD1 (6 bases). The germline CDR1 and CDR2 sequences are LNHNV and YYDKDF (reference sequence). The CDR3 sequence is 16 residues long. Between the trimmed V and J ends, which lost 0 bases and 3 bases, there was a span of 15 bases. CDR3 in DNA: TGTGCCACCAGCAGAGATCTAAAACCCAGGGGCTACGAGCAGTACTTC. Translating gives CATSRDLKPRGYEQYF.

This clonotype was seen a few times. The chain recombines TRBV7-2 with TRBJ2-7; D perhaps matches TRBD2 (6 bases). Deletions cut 1 base from V and 4 bases from J, with 11 bases between. From germline, CDR1 is SGHTA and CDR2 FQGNSA. The CDR3 is 14 residues long. This CDR3 is CASSLVSGEYEQYF. Here the CDR3 DNA reads TGTGCCAGCAGCTTAGTGTCGGGAGAATACGAGCAGTACTTC.

The chain joins TRBV20-1 to TRBJ2-7; D possibly uses TRBD1 or TRBD2 (5 bases each). The CDR3 extends over 13 amino acids. Trimming stripped 0 bases from V and 6 bases from J, with 12 bases between. Germline V gives CDR1 DFQATT, CDR2 SNEGSKA (reference sequence). In DNA form, the CDR3 reads TGCAGTGCTAGAGATGTAATTGGGACCGAGCAGTACTTC. Protein sequence: CSARDVIGTEQYF.

This chain links TRBV10-3 with TRBJ2-1, with a possible D match to TRBD1 (6 bases). Trimming left V 3 bases short and J 8 bases short, with 8 bases between. The CDR3 is made up of 12 amino acids. Per the germline V gene, CDR1 is ENHRY and CDR2 is SYGVKD. CDR3 nucleotide sequence: TGTGCCATCAGTGATACAGGGTATGAGCAGTTCTTC. Translated: CAISDTGYEQFF.

This clonotype was detected only a few times. V and J are TRBV5-1 and TRBJ1-1; no clear D. Germline CDR1 is SGHRS and CDR2 is YFSETQ. V lost 2 bases, J lost 3 bases, and 17 bases lay in between. The CDR3 covers 16 residues. CDR3 sequence: CASSFSPTVKDTEAFF. The CDR3, as DNA: TGCGCCAGCAGCTTTTCCCCGACCGTAAAGGACACTGAAGCTTTCTTT. Supplemented by reference TRBV5-1 and TRBJ1-1, the full variable domain reads KAGVTQTPRYLIKTRGQQVTLSCSPISGHRSVSWYQQTPGQGLQFLFEYFSETQRNKGNFPGRFSGRQFSNSRSEMNVSTLELGDSALYLCASSFSPTVKDTEAFFGQGTRLTVV.

The table lists this clonotype with a few counts. The chain links TRBV5-1 to TRBJ1-1; TRBD1 aligns across 7 bases. V was clipped by 0 bases and J by 4 bases; unmatched bases: 6. Germline CDR1 reads SGHRS; CDR2 reads YFSETQ. This CDR3 is 15 amino acids long. CDR3 DNA sequence: TGCGCCAGCAGCTTGGGTAGGGGGCGTACCACTGAAGCTTTCTTT. It codes for CASSLGRGRTTEAFF.

This chain links TRBV5-1 with TRBJ2-3, with TRBD1 matching 7 bases. Germline V CDR1 and CDR2: SGHRS, YFSETQ. The trim removed 4 bases at V and 3 bases at J, leaving 8 bases unmatched. This CDR3 is 15 amino acids long. CDR3 loop: CASSPYRGDTDTQYF. As DNA, the CDR3 is TGCGCCAGCAGCCCCTACAGGGGTGATACAGATACGCAGTATTTT.

This clonotype was picked up a small number of times. V is TRBV4-3 and J is TRBJ2-3; D possibly corresponds to TRBD2 (6 bases). V was pared by 1 base and J by 4 bases, with 18 bases between. This CDR3 is 17 amino acids long. Germline V gene data show CDR1 as LGHNA and CDR2 as YSLEER. This chain's CDR3 is CASSQGTPAGKSDTQYF. CDR3 sequence (DNA): TGCGCCAGCAGCCAAGGGACGCCGGCGGGAAAATCAGATACGCAGTATTTT.

This clonotype was counted a few times. The chain joins TRBV11-3 to TRBJ2-5; 7 bases map to TRBD2. CDR3 size: 13 residues. Germline lookup yields CDR1 SGHNT and CDR2 YENEEA. V shed 2 bases, J shed 7 bases, and the junction held 4 bases outside the gene matches. The CDR3 sequence is CASSLKPGGTQYF. The CDR3 DNA reads as TGTGCCAGCAGCTTAAAACCGGGGGGGACCCAGTACTTC. Drawing the rest from reference TRBV11-3 and TRBJ2-5, the complete variable domain is EAGVVQSPRYKIIEKKQPVAFWCNPISGHNTLYWYLQNLGQGPELLIRYENEEAVDDSQLPKDRFSAERLKGVDSTLKIQPAELGDSAVYLCASSLKPGGTQYFGPGTRLLVL.

This clonotype showed up just a few times. The V and J genes are TRBV24-1 and TRBJ2-1; the match to TRBD1 covers 7 bases. With V trimmed by 6 bases and J by 14 bases, 9 bases remained unmatched. The CDR3 covers 12 residues. Germline lookup yields CDR1 KGHDR and CDR2 SFDVKD. The CDR3 nucleotides read TGTGCCACCAGTCTTACCGGGACAGAGGAGTTCTTC. This encodes CATSLTGTEEFF.

The gene calls are TRBV29-1 and TRBJ1-2; D uncertain. CDR3 length equals 14 residues. Deletions cut 4 bases from V and 5 bases from J, with 17 bases between. Germline loops: CDR1 SQVTM, CDR2 ANQGSEA. As DNA, the CDR3 is TGCAGCGTTGTTGGTGGCGCGGGGAAATATGGCTACACCTTC. Protein sequence: CSVVGGAGKYGYTF.

V gene TRBV7-7 combines with J gene TRBJ2-1; TRBD2 matches 7 bases. The CDR3 totals 13 residues. CDR1 and CDR2 from the germline V gene are SSHAT and FNYEAQ (reference sequence). This chain's CDR3 is CASGAGEGYEQFF. The CDR3 DNA reads TGTGCTTCTGGCGCGGGAGAAGGGTATGAGCAGTTCTTC.

This clonotype has ten or more counts. The chain employs TRBV5-8 and TRBJ2-4; TRBD1 is a possible D gene (6 bases). This CDR3 comprises 15 residues. Trimming took 1 base from V and 4 from J, leaving 12 bases between them. In germline, CDR1 is SGHTS, CDR2 YDEGEE. CDR3 sequence: CASSLTGFEKNIQYF. DNA for the CDR3: TGTGCCAGCAGCTTGACAGGGTTTGAGAAAAACATTCAGTACTTC.

The gene calls are TRBV20-1 and TRBJ2-1, with TRBD1 matching 8 bases. The V and J ends lost 6 bases and 5 bases, in that order; junction bases with no gene match: 9. Germline loops: CDR1 DFQATT, CDR2 SNEGSKA (reference sequence). The CDR3 has 14 residues. In DNA form, the CDR3 reads TGCAGTGCACACGACCGGGACAGGAACAATGAGCAGTTCTTC. As protein: CSAHDRDRNNEQFF.

The chain uses TRBV20-1 and TRBJ2-3; TRBD2 aligns across 9 bases. Germline V gives CDR1 DFQATT, CDR2 SNEGSKA (reference sequence). The junction had 9 bases not matched to a gene; V was cut back by 6 bases and J by 8 bases. CDR3 size: 13 residues. Here the CDR3 DNA reads TGCAGTGCCATTCCGGGACTAGCATTTACGCAGTATTTT. Residues: CSAIPGLAFTQYF.

The chain has TRBV5-5 and TRBJ1-2; D not certain. Germline V gene lookup returns CDR1 SGHKS and CDR2 YYEKEE (reference sequence). The V and J ends lost 4 bases and 4 bases respectively, with 14 bases between them. This CDR3 is built from 14 residues. The CDR3 DNA sequence: TGTGCCAGCAGCCCGGGCCACGACCTCTATGGCTACACCTTC. It translates to CASSPGHDLYGYTF. Combining the CDR3 with reference TRBV5-5 and TRBJ1-2 gives the whole variable domain DAGVTQSPTHLIKTRGQQVTLRCSPISGHKSVSWYQQVLGQGPQFIFQYYEKEERGRGNFPDRFSARQFPNYSSELNVNALLLGDSALYLCASSPGHDLYGYTFGSGTRLTVV.

This clonotype turned up a few times. This sequence joins TRBV20-1 and TRBJ2-1; TRBD2 is a possible D gene (6 bases). Trimming left V 0 bases short and J 8 bases short, with 11 bases between. The CDR3 runs 13 residues. Germline V gives CDR1 DFQATT, CDR2 SNEGSKA (reference sequence). The DNA for the CDR3 is TGCAGTGCTAGAGAAATTACGGGGGATGAGCAGTTCTTC. It encodes CSAREITGDEQFF.

In its sample, this clonotype was seen many times. This chain's CDR3 is CASSYEAANTEAFF. In DNA, the CDR3 is TGTGCCAGCAGTTACGAGGCAGCTAACACTGAAGCTTTCTTT. The chain joins TRBV6-5 to TRBJ1-1; unclear D gene. This CDR3 region has 14 residues. V dropped 2 bases and J dropped 2 bases, with 9 bases sitting between them. Germline V lookup: CDR1 MNHEY, CDR2 SVGAGI.

This clonotype was observed a few times. The chain is built from TRBV18 and TRBJ2-1; TRBD2 aligns across 10 bases. Per the germline V gene, CDR1 is KGHSH and CDR2 is LQKENI. Trimming cost V 8 bases and J 4 bases; bases outside gene matches: 5. This CDR3 spans 14 amino acids. The CDR3 spells CASQLAGAYNEQFF. CDR3 DNA: TGTGCCAGCCAGCTAGCGGGAGCATACAATGAGCAGTTCTTC.